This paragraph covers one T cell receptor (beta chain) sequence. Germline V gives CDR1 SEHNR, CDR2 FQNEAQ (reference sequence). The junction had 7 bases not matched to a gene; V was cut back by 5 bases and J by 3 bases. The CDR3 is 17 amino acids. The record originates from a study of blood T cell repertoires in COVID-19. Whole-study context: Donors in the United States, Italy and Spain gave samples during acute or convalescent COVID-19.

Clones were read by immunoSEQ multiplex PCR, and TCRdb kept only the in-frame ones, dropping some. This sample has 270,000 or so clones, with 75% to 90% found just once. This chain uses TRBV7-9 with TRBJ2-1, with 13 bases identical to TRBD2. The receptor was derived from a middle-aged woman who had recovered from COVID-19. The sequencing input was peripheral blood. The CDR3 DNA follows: TGTGCCAGCAGCCCTGGGGGACTAGCGGGAATCTACAATGAGCAGTTCTTC. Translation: CASSPGGLAGIYNEQFF. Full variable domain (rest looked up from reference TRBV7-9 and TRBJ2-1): DTGVSQNPRHKITKRGQNVTFRCDPISEHNRLYWYRQTLGQGPEFLTYFQNEAQLEKSRLLSDRFSAERPKGSFSTLEIQRTEQGDSAMYLCASSPGGLAGIYNEQFFGPGTRLTVL.